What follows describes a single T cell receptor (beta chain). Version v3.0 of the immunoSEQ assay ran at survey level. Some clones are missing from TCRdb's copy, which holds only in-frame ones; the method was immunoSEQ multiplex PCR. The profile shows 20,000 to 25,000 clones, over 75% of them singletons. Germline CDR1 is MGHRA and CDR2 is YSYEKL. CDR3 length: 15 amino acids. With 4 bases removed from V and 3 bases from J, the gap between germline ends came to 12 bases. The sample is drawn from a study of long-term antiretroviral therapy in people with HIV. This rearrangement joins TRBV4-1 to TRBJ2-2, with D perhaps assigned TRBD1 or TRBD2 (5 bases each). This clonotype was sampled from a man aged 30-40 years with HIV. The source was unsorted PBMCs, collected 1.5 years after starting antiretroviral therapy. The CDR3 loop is CASSPLGRDTGELFF. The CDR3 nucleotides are TGCGCCAGCAGCCCCCTGGGACGTGACACCGGGGAGCTGTTTTTT.